This T cell receptor (beta chain) came from a study of siplizumab effects on memory and regulatory T cells (dated by TCRdb to about 2019). For context, the study as a whole: The study examined how the anti-CD2 antibody siplizumab affects alloreactive T-cell subsets in allogeneic mixed lymphocyte reactions built from human PBMCs. Overall study outcomes, separate from this receptor: Sequences below about 10^-5 frequency were poorly captured, so only a minor fraction of alloreactive clones could be mapped to unstimulated subsets. The cumulative frequency of alloreactive sequences that could be traced back to unstimulated CD4+ memory T cells was significantly reduced by siplizumab. In reactions with siplizumab, an average of 68.8% of mappable alloreactive CD4+ clones were Treg-derived, compared with about 27% in control reactions. Compared with memory T cells, unstimulated naive T cells appeared more diverse, and naive cells seemed to make a substantial contribution to the alloresponse. For roughly 75-96% of proliferating CD4+ or CD8+ clones, no naive or memory phenotype could be assigned. No functional confirmation was obtained for the suppressive function of proliferating Tregs from siplizumab cultures.

Counted from cysteine to phenylalanine, this CDR3 has 12 amino acids. Kept here is only the CDR3 DNA, which spans 36 bases and is read in frame from base 1. V sheds 3 bases and J sheds 7 bases, leaving 7 bases between their ends. The germline V gene yields MDHEN for CDR1 and SYDVKM for CDR2. As to this clone: This clone's antigen is unknown. There are no base qualities to consult, and no much larger clone falls within one base.

Sorted unstimulated T cells, along with proliferating T cells recovered from mixed lymphocyte reactions, underwent TCRbeta CDR3 sequencing. Fresh whole blood from fewer than 12 HLA-typed healthy donors was used to isolate PBMCs. To map where alloreactive clones came from, CD4+ non-regulatory T cells in the unstimulated state were FACS-sorted. Libraries came from the immunoSEQ multiplex PCR assay. Around 10^5 TCR templates per sample were assayed by the deep sequencing platform. Genomic DNA extracted from sorted T cells was used for TCRbeta CDR3 sequencing. Per the authors' processing: Clonal analysis of TCRbeta CDR3 data was done in the R programming language. Unstimulated samples were compared with post-reaction CFSE-low samples to define alloreactive CD4+ and CD8+ clones. Regulatory or non-regulatory origin of alloreactive CD4+ clones was assigned by matching sequences to the sorted unstimulated Treg and non-Treg repertoires. Here the immuneACCESS table is served through TCRdb, limited to in-frame sequences with V and J called. Missing clones are a known gap in these copies; in checked studies unresolved V genes cover under half, and the rest lacks a known reason. The DNA was the basis for D and trimming; V, J and clone size are from that table. Within this sample are over 100,000 clones, with over 85% of them counted one time only. Over 0.15% of the sample is held by the ten biggest clonotypes.

In this chain, TRBV28 is recombined with TRBJ1-5; the D gene is unclear. Sequenced sample: non-Treg CD4+ T cells sorted from blood. Explained via the paper, the cell subset or site label denotes: FACS-sorted unstimulated CD4+ non-regulatory T cells. This receptor was obtained from a human donor in good health. The nucleotide sequence is given as TGTGCCAGCAGTTTTCTAGGGCAGCCCCAGCATTTT. This translates into CASSFLGQPQHF.